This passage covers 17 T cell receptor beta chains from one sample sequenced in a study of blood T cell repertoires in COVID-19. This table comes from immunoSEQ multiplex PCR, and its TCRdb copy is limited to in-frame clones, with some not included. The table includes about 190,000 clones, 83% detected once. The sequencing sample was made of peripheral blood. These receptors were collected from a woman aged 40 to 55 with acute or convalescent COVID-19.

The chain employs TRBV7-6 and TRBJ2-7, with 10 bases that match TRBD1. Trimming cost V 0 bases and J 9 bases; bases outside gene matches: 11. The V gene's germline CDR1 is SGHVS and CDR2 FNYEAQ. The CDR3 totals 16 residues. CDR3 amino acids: CASSLASGTGVHGQYF. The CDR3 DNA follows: TGTGCCAGCAGCTTAGCCTCCGGGACAGGGGTCCATGGGCAGTACTTC.

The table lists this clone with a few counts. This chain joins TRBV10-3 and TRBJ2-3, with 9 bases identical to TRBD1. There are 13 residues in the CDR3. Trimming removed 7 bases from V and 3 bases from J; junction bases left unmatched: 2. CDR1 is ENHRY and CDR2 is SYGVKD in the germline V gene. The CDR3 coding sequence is TGTGCCATCATGGACAGGGGTACAGATACGCAGTATTTT. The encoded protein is CAIMDRGTDTQYF.

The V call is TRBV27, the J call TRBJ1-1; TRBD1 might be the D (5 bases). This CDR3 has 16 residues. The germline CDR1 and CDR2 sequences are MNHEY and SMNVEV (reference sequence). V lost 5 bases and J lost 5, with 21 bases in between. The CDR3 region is CASSPTWGGGGTEAFF. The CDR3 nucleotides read TGTGCCAGCAGTCCTACTTGGGGCGGGGGAGGGACTGAAGCTTTCTTT.

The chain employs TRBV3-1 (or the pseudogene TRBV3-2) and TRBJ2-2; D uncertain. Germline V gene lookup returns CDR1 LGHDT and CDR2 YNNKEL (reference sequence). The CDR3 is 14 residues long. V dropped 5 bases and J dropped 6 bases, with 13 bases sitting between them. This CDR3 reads CASSFEEWSGELFF. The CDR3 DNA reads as TGTGCCAGCAGCTTTGAGGAATGGTCCGGGGAGCTGTTTTTT.

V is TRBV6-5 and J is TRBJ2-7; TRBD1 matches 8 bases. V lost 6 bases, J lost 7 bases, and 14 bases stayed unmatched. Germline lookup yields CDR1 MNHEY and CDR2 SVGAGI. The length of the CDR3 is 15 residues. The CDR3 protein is CASRARDRSPGEQYF. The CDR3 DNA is TGTGCCAGCAGAGCGCGGGACAGGAGCCCGGGTGAGCAGTACTTC.

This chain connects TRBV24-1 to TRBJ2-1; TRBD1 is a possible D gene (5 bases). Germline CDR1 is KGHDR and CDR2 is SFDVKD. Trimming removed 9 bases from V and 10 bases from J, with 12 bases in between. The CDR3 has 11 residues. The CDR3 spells CATGRGDEQFF. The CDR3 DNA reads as TGTGCCACCGGAAGGGGCGACGAGCAGTTCTTC.

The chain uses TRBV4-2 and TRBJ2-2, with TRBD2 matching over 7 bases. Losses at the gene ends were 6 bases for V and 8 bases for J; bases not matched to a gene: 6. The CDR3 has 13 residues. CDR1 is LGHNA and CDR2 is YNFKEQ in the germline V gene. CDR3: CASRAAGEGELFF. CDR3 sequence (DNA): TGTGCCAGCAGGGCGGCGGGAGAGGGGGAGCTGTTTTTT.

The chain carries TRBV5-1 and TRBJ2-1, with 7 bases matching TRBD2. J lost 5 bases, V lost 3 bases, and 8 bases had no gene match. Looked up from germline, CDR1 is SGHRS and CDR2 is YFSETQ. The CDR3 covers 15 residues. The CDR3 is CASSSRGLENNEQFF. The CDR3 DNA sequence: TGCGCCAGCAGCTCCCGCGGACTAGAGAACAATGAGCAGTTCTTC.

DNA of the CDR3: TGTGCCACCAGCCCTCTAGCGGGAGGGGGTAATGAGCAGTTCTTC. Its translation: CATSPLAGGGNEQFF. The V call is TRBV15, the J call TRBJ2-1; 12 positions match TRBD2. The V gene end was trimmed by 5 bases and the J gene end by 7 bases; junction bases not matched to a gene: 6. CDR1 is LNHNV, CDR2 YYDKDF, per germline (reference sequence). The CDR3 runs 15 residues. Filled out from reference TRBV15 and TRBJ2-1, the complete variable domain reads DAMVIQNPRYQVTQFGKPVTLSCSQTLNHNVMYWYQQKSSQAPKLLFHYYDKDFNNEADTPDNFQSRRPNTSFCFLDIRSPGLGDTAMYLCATSPLAGGGNEQFFGPGTRLTVL.

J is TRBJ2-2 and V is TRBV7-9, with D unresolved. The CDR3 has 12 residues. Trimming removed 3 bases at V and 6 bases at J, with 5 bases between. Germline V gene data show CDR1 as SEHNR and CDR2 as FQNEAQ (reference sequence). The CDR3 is CASSFLAGELFF. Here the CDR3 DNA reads TGTGCCAGCAGCTTTTTAGCCGGGGAGCTGTTTTTT. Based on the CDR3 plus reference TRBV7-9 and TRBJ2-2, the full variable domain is DTGVSQNPRHKITKRGQNVTFRCDPISEHNRLYWYRQTLGQGPEFLTYFQNEAQLEKSRLLSDRFSAERPKGSFSTLEIQRTEQGDSAMYLCASSFLAGELFFGEGSRLTVL.

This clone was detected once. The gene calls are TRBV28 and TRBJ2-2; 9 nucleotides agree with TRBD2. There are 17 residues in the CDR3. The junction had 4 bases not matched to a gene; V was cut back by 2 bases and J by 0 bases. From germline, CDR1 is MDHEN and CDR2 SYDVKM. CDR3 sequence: CASSLLPSGTNTGELFF. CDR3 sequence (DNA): TGTGCCAGCAGTTTACTCCCTAGCGGGACGAACACCGGGGAGCTGTTTTTT. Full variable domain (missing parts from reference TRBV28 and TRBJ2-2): DVKVTQSSRYLVKRTGEKVFLECVQDMDHENMFWYRQDPGLGLRLIYFSYDVKMKEKGDIPEGYSVSREKKERFSLILESASTNQTSMYLCASSLLPSGTNTGELFFGEGSRLTVL.

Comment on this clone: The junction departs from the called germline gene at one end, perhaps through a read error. The CDR3 reads CATSGGTGGTEAFF. The CDR3 DNA reads as TGTGCCACCAGCGGTGGGACAGGGGGCACTGAAGCTTTCTTT. The genes are TRBV3-1 (or the pseudogene TRBV3-2) and TRBJ1-1, with TRBD1 matching 11 bases. Germline V CDR1 and CDR2: LGHDT, YNNKEL (reference sequence). This CDR3 spans 14 amino acids.

The CDR3 protein is CAGRTEQSGANVLTF. CDR3 bases: TGTGCCGGAAGGACAGAACAGTCTGGGGCCAACGTCCTGACTTTC. This chain uses TRBV2 with TRBJ2-6; weak D call: TRBD1 (6 bases). The germline V gene has CDR1 SNHLY and CDR2 FYNNEI. With 11 bases removed from V and 1 base from J, the gap between germline ends came to 15 bases. This CDR3 contains 15 residues.

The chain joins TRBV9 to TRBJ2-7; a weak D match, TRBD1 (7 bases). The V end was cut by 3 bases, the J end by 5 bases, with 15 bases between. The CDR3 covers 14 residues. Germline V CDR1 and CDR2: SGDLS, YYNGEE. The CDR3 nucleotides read TGTGCCAGCAGCGCGCAGGGGGACTTCGACGAGCAGTACTTC. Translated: CASSAQGDFDEQYF. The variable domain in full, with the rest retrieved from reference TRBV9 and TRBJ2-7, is DSGVTQTPKHLITATGQRVTLRCSPRSGDLSVYWYQQSLDQGLQFLIQYYNGEERAKGNILERFSAQQFPDLHSELNLSSLELGDSALYFCASSAQGDFDEQYFGPGTRLTVT.

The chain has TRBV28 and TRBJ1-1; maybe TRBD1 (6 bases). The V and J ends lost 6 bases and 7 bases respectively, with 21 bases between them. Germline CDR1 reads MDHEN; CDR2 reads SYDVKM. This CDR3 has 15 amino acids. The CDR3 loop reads CASSYSTGSVYEAFF. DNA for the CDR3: TGTGCCAGCAGCTATTCGACAGGATCGGTCTATGAAGCTTTCTTT.

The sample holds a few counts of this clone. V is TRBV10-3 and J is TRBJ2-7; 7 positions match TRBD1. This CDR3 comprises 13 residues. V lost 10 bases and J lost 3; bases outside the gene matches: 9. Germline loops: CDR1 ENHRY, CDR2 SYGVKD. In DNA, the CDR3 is TGTGCCACCGGACAGGAATTAAACTACGAGCAGTACTTC. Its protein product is CATGQELNYEQYF.

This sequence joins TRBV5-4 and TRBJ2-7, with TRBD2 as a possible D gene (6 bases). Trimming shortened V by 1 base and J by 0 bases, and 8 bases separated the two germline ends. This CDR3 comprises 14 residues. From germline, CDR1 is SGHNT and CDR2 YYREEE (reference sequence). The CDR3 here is CASSLYGSSYEQYF. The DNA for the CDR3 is TGTGCCAGCAGCTTGTACGGGAGCTCCTACGAGCAGTACTTC.